The 3 T cell receptor beta chains reported below all come from one sample, sequenced in a study of blood T cell repertoires in COVID-19 (TCRdb year 2020). Library preparation employed the immunoSEQ multiplex PCR assay. The table was pulled from immuneACCESS by TCRdb, which kept in-frame rearrangements only. Such tables lose some clones; where checked, under half of the loss comes from unresolved V genes, and the rest has no known cause. Recorded for this sample are fewer than 100,000 clones; 91% of them occurred a single time. Under 2% of the sample lies in the top ten. The sample taken for sequencing was peripheral blood. The receptors derive from a woman in her 50s in a cohort sampled during active COVID-19.

This clone appeared a single time. The chain has TRBV28 and TRBJ1-2, with D possibly TRBD1 on 5 matching bases. Germline CDR1 and CDR2: MDHEN and SYDVKM. The CDR3 runs to 17 residues. V was cut by 5 bases and J by 2 bases, with 21 bases left in between. The DNA for the CDR3 is TGTGCCAGCAGTACAATTGCGTCATCGGGGGTAAACTATGGCTACACCTTC. Translated: CASSTIASSGVNYGYTF.

The chain uses TRBV13 and TRBJ2-6; a weak D match, TRBD2 (5 bases). CDR1 and CDR2 from the germline V gene are PRHDT and FYEKMQ (reference sequence). This CDR3 comprises 16 residues. Trimming shortened V by 5 bases and J by 0 bases, and 11 bases separated the two germline ends. The CDR3 DNA reads TGTGCCAGCAGCCTCCGGGGTCCCTCTGGGGCCAACGTCCTGACTTTC. Residues: CASSLRGPSGANVLTF.

The chain is built from TRBV7-2 and TRBJ1-3; 8 bases align to TRBD1. Germline values: CDR1 SGHTA, CDR2 FQGNSA. The CDR3 runs to 15 residues. After removal of 5 bases from V and 2 bases from J, the junction contained 5 bases not matched to a gene. CDR3 residues: CASSTLTGAGNTIYF. CDR3 nucleotide sequence: TGTGCCAGCAGCACTCTGACAGGGGCTGGAAACACCATATATTTT.